This is a list of T cell receptor beta chains from one sample in a study of a mutant IDH1 vaccine in newly diagnosed glioma. Antigens for these TCRs are unknown. Sequencing was performed with immunoSEQ multiplex PCR; in TCRdb, only in-frame clones are kept and a portion is missing. The table has roughly 74,000 clones, roughly 85% seen once. This specimen was PBMCs, taken from a glioma patient whose treatment included an IDH1 peptide vaccine. These receptors were taken from a woman aged 50 to 65 with glioma. The CDR3 runs from the conserved cysteine through the conserved F or W. Expanded clones are given a class, and other clones once, few, many or no size at all.

size: once; V: TRBV5-8; J: TRBJ2-1; CDR3: CASSRTASGTGIYNEQFF
size: -; V: TRBV11-2; J: TRBJ2-3; CDR3: CASSLARMGTDTQYF
size: -; V: TRBV19; J: TRBJ2-7; CDR3: CASTGRGGTYEQYF
size: few; V: TRBV5-8; J: TRBJ2-3; CDR3: CASSQPRGSTDTQYF
size: -; V: TRBV9; J: TRBJ1-4; CDR3: CASSVGGGQLNEKLFF
size: few; V: TRBV30; J: TRBJ1-6; CDR3: CAWSVGGTNNSPLHF
size: -; V: TRBV25-1; J: TRBJ1-5; CDR3: CASSEYGGNGNQPQHF
size: -; V: TRBV7-3; J: TRBJ2-3; CDR3: CASSSHGLAADTQYF
size: -; V: TRBV7-9; J: TRBJ1-4; CDR3: CASSTGRGEKLFF
size: once; V: TRBV6-1; J: TRBJ1-2; CDR3: CASSEPPATGLNGYTF
size: -; V: TRBV4-1; J: TRBJ2-3; CDR3: CASSHVSTDTQYF
size: -; V: TRBV5-4; J: TRBJ2-3; CDR3: CASSLLVRTSTDTQYF
size: -; V: TRBV5-5; J: TRBJ2-3; CDR3: CASSSRTSSNTQYF
size: -; V: TRBV4-1; J: TRBJ2-1; CDR3: CASSQDNAVSEQFF
size: -; V: TRBV20-1; J: TRBJ1-3; CDR3: CSAREGGTIYF
size: -; V: TRBV2; J: TRBJ2-3; CDR3: CASVERYTDTQYF
size: -; V: TRBV7-2; J: TRBJ1-2; CDR3: CASSLGGTGVGYTF
size: -; V: TRBV2; J: TRBJ2-3; CDR3: CASSDDTDTQYF
size: -; V: TRBV18; J: TRBJ1-3; CDR3: CASSPPGNTIYF
size: -; V: TRBV14; J: TRBJ1-6; CDR3: CASSQGPFGYSPLHF
size: -; V: TRBV11-2; J: TRBJ2-1; CDR3: CASSLGQSSYNEQFF
size: once; V: TRBV5-4; J: TRBJ2-2; CDR3: CASSSDQINTGELFF
size: -; V: TRBV10-3; J: TRBJ2-7; CDR3: CASYEGRTSYEQYF
size: -; V: TRBV5-4; J: TRBJ2-2; CDR3: CASSRQLQANTGELFF
size: -; V: TRBV28; J: TRBJ2-7; CDR3: CASTSGNLHYEQYF
size: -; V: TRBV6-6; J: TRBJ2-3; CDR3: CASSYGLAGVADTQYF
size: -; V: TRBV19; J: TRBJ1-4; CDR3: CASNEPGQGDEKLFF
size: -; V: TRBV11-1; J: TRBJ2-7; CDR3: CASSLAASASYEQYF
size: once; V: TRBV5-1; J: TRBJ2-4; CDR3: CASSASGAGGGQRDIQYF
size: -; V: TRBV5-6; J: TRBJ1-1; CDR3: CASSFFRTEAFF
size: -; V: TRBV20-1; J: TRBJ2-3; CDR3: CSAPSTDTQYF
size: -; V: TRBV18; J: TRBJ1-2; CDR3: CASSSRQGANYGYTF
size: -; V: TRBV7-9; J: TRBJ2-5; CDR3: CASSPTGSNPETQYF
size: once; V: TRBV9; J: TRBJ2-3; CDR3: CASSDRTGGLADTQYF
size: -; V: TRBV7-9; J: TRBJ2-7; CDR3: CASSLEAGFLYEQYF
size: -; V: TRBV5-1; J: TRBJ2-2; CDR3: CASRIGSGSTAGELFF
size: -; V: TRBV11-2; J: TRBJ2-1; CDR3: CASSPSGGRSYNEQFF
size: once; V: TRBV5-6; J: TRBJ2-2; CDR3: CASSPRGRPTGELFF
size: -; V: TRBV6-5; J: TRBJ1-2; CDR3: CASSYSGRKNYGYTF
size: -; V: TRBV6-1; J: TRBJ2-5; CDR3: CASSEETQYF
size: -; V: TRBV7-9; J: TRBJ2-7; CDR3: CASSLKAVEQYF